The source of this T cell receptor beta chain is a study of cytomegalovirus exposure and HLA in healthy donors. Study results and limitations: No immune exposure information besides CMV serostatus was available. It was confirmed in vitro that three of the CMV-associated chains were specific for CMV antigens.

As to this clone: What it binds is unknown.

PCR was performed using 60 Vbeta and 13 Jbeta primers. The method was immunoSEQ multiplex PCR; TCRdb's version includes in-frame clones alone and lacks a portion of them. The sample contains some 130,000 clones, approximately 82% of which appear only once. This CDR3 has 15 amino acids. Trimming cost V 3 bases and J 6 bases; bases outside gene matches: 3. In germline, CDR1 is KGHSH, CDR2 LQKENI. The sequence was obtained from a boy aged 2 to 9 in good health and CMV-seronegative. The specimen was PBMCs. V usage is TRBV18 and J usage is TRBJ2-2; 11 bases line up with TRBD1. The CDR3 spells CASSPRTGGPGELFF. The DNA for the CDR3 is TGTGCCAGCTCACCTCGGACAGGGGGCCCCGGGGAGCTGTTTTTT.